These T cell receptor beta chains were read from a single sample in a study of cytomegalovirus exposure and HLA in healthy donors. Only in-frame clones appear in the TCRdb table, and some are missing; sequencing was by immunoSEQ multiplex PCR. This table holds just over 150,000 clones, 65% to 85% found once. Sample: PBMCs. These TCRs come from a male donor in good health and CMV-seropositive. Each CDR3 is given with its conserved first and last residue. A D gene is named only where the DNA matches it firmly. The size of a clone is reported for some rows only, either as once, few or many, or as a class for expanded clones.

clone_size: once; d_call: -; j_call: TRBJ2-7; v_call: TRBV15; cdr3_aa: CATSTNRDSYEQYF; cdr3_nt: TGTGCCACCAGCACCAATCGGGACTCCTACGAGCAGTACTTC
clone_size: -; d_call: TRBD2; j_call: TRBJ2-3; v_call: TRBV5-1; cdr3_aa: CASSGGTSGSRRDTQYF; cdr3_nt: TGCGCCAGCAGCGGAGGGACTAGCGGGAGTCGGCGGGATACGCAGTATTTT
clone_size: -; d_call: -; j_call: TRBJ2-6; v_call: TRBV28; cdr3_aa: CASRLVVGANVLTF; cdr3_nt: TGTGCCAGCAGACTAGTAGTTGGGGCCAACGTCCTGACTTTC
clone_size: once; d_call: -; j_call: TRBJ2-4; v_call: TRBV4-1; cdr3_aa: CASSQEVRGGRNIQYF; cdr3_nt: TGCGCCAGCAGCCAAGAGGTCCGTGGAGGGAGAAACATTCAGTACTTC
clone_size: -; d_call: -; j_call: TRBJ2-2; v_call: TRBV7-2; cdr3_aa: CASSLATVYGGELFF; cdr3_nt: TGTGCCAGCAGCTTAGCCACGGTCTACGGCGGGGAGCTGTTTTTT
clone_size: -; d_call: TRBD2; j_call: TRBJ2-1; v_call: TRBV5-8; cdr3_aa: CASSHNRLAGYNEQFF; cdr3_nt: TGTGCCAGCAGCCACAACCGACTAGCGGGATACAATGAGCAGTTCTTC
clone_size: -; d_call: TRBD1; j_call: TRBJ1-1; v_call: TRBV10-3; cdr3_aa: CAISGRGQANMNTEAFF; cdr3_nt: TGTGCCATCAGTGGAAGGGGACAGGCCAATATGAACACTGAAGCTTTCTTT
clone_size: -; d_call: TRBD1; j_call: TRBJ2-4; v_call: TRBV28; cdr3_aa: CASSLQGVENIQYF; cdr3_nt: TGTGCCAGCAGTTTGCAGGGGGTCGAAAACATTCAGTACTTC
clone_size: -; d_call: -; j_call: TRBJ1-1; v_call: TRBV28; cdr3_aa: CASRLGQNTEAFF; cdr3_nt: TGTGCCAGCAGGCTCGGACAGAACACTGAAGCTTTCTTT
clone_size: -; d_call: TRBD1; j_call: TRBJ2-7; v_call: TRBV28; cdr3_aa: CASSQTGTGTREQYF; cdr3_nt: TGTGCCAGCAGTCAAACCGGGACAGGAACCAGGGAGCAGTACTTC
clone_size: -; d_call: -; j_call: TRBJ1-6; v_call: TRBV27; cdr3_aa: CASSPTWAGSPLHF; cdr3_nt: TGTGCCAGCAGTCCGACCTGGGCGGGTTCACCCCTCCACTTT
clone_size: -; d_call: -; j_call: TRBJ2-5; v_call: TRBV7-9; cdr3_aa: CSSSSGETQYF; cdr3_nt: TGTTCCAGCAGTTCAGGGGAGACCCAGTACTTC
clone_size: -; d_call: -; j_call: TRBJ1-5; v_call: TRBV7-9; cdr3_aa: CSSSLSSPSQPQHF; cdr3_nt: TGTTCCAGCAGCCTCTCCAGTCCGTCGCAGCCCCAGCATTTT
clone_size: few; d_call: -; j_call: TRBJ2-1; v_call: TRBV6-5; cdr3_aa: CASTFQGNGYNEQFF; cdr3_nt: TGTGCCAGCACGTTTCAGGGGAACGGCTACAATGAGCAGTTCTTC
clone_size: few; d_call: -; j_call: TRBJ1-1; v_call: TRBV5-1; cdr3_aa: CASSLVARKNTEAFF; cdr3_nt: TGCGCCAGCAGCTTGGTGGCCAGAAAGAACACTGAAGCTTTCTTT
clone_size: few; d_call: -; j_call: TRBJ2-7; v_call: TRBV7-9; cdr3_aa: CASSLAVLYNEQYF; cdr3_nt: TGTGCCAGCAGCTTAGCAGTCCTCTATAATGAGCAGTACTTC
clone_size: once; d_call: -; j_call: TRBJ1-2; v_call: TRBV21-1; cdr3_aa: CASSIALYTF; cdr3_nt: TGTGCCAGCAGCATAGCCCTCTACACCTTC
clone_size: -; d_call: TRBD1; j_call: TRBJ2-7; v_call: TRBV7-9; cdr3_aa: CSSSSPRGQGASYEQYF; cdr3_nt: TGTTCCAGCAGCTCTCCAAGGGGGCAGGGGGCTTCCTACGAGCAGTACTTC
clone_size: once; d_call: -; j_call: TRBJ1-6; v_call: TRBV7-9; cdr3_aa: CASSFDSYNSPLHF; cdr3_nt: TGTGCCAGCAGCTTCGACAGTTATAATTCACCCCTCCACTTT
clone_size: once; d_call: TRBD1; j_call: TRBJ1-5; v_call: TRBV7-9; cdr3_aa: CASSPFRGRSGRNQPQHF; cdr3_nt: TGTGCCAGCAGTCCCTTTAGGGGGCGCTCAGGGCGCAATCAGCCCCAGCATTTT
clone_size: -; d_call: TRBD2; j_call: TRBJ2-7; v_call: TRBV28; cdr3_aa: CASNVGGPNEQYF; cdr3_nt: TGTGCCAGCAATGTGGGAGGGCCCAACGAGCAGTACTTC
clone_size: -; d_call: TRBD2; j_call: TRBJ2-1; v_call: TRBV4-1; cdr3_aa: CASSLQGGSGAEQFF; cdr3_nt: TGCGCCAGCAGCCTACAAGGCGGGAGCGGGGCTGAGCAGTTCTTC
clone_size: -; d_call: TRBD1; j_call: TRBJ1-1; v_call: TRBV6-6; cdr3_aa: CASTTGGAAFF; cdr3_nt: TGTGCCAGCACCACAGGGGGGGCCGCTTTCTTT
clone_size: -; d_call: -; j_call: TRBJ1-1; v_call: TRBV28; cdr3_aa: CASSPRPGQFEAFF; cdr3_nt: TGTGCCAGCAGTCCGAGACCCGGACAGTTTGAAGCTTTCTTT
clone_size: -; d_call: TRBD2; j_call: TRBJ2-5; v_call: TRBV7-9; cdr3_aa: CASSSTSGSGETQYF; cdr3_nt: TGTGCCAGCAGTTCGACTAGCGGGAGTGGGGAGACCCAGTACTTC
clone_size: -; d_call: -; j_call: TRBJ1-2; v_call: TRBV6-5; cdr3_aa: CASSWGRYGYTF; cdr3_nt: TGTGCCAGCAGTTGGGGCCGTTATGGCTACACCTTC
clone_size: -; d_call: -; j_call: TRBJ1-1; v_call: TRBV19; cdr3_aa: CASRIARGGTEAFF; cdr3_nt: TGTGCCAGTAGGATAGCGCGGGGCGGCACTGAAGCTTTCTTT
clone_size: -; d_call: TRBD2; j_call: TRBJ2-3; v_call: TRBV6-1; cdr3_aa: CASTGGREEGTQYF; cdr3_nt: TGTGCCAGCACCGGCGGGCGGGAGGAGGGTACGCAGTATTTT
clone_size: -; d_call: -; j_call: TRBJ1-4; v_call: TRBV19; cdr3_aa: CASSRDSMNEKLFF; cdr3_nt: TGTGCCAGTAGCCGGGATTCGATGAATGAAAAACTGTTTTTT
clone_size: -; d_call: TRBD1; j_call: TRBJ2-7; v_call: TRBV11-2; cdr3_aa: CASSLDLVGTGVYEQYF; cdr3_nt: TGTGCCAGCAGCTTAGATCTCGTTGGGACAGGGGTCTACGAGCAGTACTTC
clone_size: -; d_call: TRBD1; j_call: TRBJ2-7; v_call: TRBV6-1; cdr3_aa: CASIPGTGLLGEQYF; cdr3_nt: TGTGCCAGCATCCCCGGGACAGGGCTACTGGGAGAGCAGTACTTC
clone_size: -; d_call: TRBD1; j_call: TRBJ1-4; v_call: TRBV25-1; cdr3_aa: CYYLSRDRGYGGELFF; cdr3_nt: TGTTACTACCTTTCGCGGGACAGGGGGTACGGAGGGGAACTGTTTTTT
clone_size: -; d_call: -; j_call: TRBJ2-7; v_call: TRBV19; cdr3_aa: CASSTRNQAYEQYF; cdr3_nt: TGTGCCAGTAGTACCCGGAATCAGGCCTACGAGCAGTACTTC
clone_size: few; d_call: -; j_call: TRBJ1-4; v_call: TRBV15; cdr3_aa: CATSRTPGANEKLFF; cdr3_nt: TGTGCCACCAGCAGGACCCCAGGGGCTAATGAAAAACTGTTTTTT
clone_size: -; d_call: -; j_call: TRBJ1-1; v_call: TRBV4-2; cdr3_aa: CAGSQNHLTGMNTEAFF; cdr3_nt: TGTGCCGGCAGCCAAAACCATTTAACAGGGATGAACACTGAAGCTTTCTTT
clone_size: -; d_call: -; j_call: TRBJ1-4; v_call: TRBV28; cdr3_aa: CASSLGGVRFF; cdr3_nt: TGTGCCAGCAGCCTGGGGGGGGTTCGGTTTTTT
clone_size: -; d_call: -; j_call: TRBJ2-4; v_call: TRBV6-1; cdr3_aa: CASSSRGLNIQYF; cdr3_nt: TGTGCCAGCAGCTCCCGGGGACTAAACATTCAGTACTTC
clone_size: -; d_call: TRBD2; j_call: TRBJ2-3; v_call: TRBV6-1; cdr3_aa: CASIRPSGSGDTQYF; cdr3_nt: TGTGCCAGCATCCGACCTAGCGGGTCAGGGGATACGCAGTATTTT
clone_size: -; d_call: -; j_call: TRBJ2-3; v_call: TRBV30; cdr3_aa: CAWRRGDTQYF; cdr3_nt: TGTGCCTGGAGGAGGGGGGATACGCAGTATTTT
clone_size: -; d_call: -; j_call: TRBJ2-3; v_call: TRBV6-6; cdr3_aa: CASSYSFLGDVAQYF; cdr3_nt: TGTGCCAGCAGTTACTCTTTTCTAGGTGACGTGGCGCAGTATTTT
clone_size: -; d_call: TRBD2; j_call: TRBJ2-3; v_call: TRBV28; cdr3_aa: CATTRTSGSTDTQYF; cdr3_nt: TGTGCCACGACCCGGACTAGCGGGAGTACAGATACGCAGTATTTT
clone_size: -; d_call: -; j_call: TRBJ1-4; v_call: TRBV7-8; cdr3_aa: CASSPEGRLNEKLFF; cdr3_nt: TGTGCCAGCAGCCCGGAGGGCAGGCTTAATGAAAAACTGTTTTTT
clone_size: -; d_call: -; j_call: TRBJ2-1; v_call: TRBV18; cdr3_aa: CASSLTTSPYYNEQFF; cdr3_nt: TGTGCCAGCTCACTCACGACTAGTCCTTACTACAATGAGCAGTTCTTC
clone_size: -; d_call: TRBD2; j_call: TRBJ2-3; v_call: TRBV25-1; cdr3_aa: CASSEFSTSGRGTDTQYF; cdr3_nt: TGTGCCAGCAGTGAATTTTCGACTAGCGGGAGGGGAACAGATACGCAGTATTTT
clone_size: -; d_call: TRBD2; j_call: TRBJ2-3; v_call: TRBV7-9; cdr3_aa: CASSRVGSGGTDTQYF; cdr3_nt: TGTGCCAGCAGCCGGGTAGGGAGCGGGGGCACAGATACGCAGTATTTT
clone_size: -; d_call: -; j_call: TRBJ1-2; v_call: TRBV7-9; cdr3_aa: CASSLGTPSNYGYTF; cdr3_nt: TGTGCCAGCAGCCTAGGGACACCCTCTAACTATGGCTACACCTTC
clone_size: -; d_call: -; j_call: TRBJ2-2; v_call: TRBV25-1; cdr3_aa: CASSYLKTGELFF; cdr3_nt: TGTGCCAGCAGCTACCTCAAAACCGGGGAGCTGTTTTTT
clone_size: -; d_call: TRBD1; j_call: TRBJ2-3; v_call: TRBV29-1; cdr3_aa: CSASTGEVADTQYF; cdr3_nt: TGCAGCGCCTCGACAGGGGAGGTTGCAGATACGCAGTATTTT